This paragraph covers one T cell receptor (beta chain) sequence. Its specificity is not known. These data are taken from a study of shared clonotypes between healthy human individuals. Overall study findings and caveats: Lower generation probabilities were found for non-shared clonotypes than for those shared by all four donors. Some naive CD4 clonotypes, about 5%, turned up in common across several donors.

Measured with immunoSEQ multiplex PCR; TCRdb has only the in-frame clones, and not every one. The repertoire holds under 1,900,000 clones, approximately 98.5% seen once, with roughly 0.36% in the top ten. V shed 2 bases, J shed 2 bases, and the junction held 8 bases outside the gene matches. Germline CDR1 is MNHEY and CDR2 is SMNVEV (reference sequence). This CDR3 comprises 17 residues. The TCR originated in a young man in good health. The sample was naive CD4+ T cells sorted from blood. Noted subset: CD45RA+ positively selected. The chain recombines TRBV27 with TRBJ2-7; 11 bases align to TRBD1. The CDR3: CASSLGVRGQGAYEQYF. CDR3 in DNA: TGTGCCAGCAGTTTAGGAGTCCGGGGACAGGGGGCCTACGAGCAGTACTTC.